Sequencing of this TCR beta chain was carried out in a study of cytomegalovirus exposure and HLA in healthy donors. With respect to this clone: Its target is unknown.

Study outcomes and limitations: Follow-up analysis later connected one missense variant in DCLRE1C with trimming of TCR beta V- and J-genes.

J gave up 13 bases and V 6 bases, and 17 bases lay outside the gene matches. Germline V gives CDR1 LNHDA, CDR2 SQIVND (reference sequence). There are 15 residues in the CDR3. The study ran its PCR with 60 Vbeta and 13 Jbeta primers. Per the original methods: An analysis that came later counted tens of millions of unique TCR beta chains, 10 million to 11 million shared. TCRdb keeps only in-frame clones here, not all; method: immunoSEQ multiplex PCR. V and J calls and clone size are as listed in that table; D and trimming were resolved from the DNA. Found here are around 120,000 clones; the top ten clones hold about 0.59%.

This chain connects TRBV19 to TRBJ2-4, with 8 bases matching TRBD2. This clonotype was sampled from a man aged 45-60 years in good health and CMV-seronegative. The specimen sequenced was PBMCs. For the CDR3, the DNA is TGTGCCAGTAGCCGGGGGGGGACTCCAGGGTTGGTCCAGTACTTC. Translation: CASSRGGTPGLVQYF.